This T cell receptor beta chain was recorded in a study of Ad26.COV2.S vaccination and SARS-CoV-2 variants. CDR3 length: 16 amino acids. In germline, CDR1 is LGHDT, CDR2 YNNKEL (reference sequence). V was trimmed by 0 bases and J by 6 bases, leaving 18 bases between them. Here immunoSEQ multiplex PCR was the method, and the copy in TCRdb shows in-frame clones only, minus some. The sample yields fewer than 400,000 clones, roughly nine tenths seen once. As to treatment: around 19 received Ad26.COV2.S at low or high dose, single or two shots; roughly five received placebo; per-sample allocation not given. Sample collection was performed on day 63 after the first vaccine or placebo injection.

The material sequenced was peripheral blood, taken in a trial of Ad26.COV2.S vaccine versus placebo. V usage is TRBV3-1 (or the pseudogene TRBV3-2) and J usage is TRBJ2-7, with D unresolved. The source is a person aged 18 to 65 who received the Ad26.COV2.S COVID-19 vaccine or a placebo. CDR3 sequence reads: CASSQDRVGDLSEQYF. In DNA, the CDR3 is TGTGCCAGCAGCCAAGATAGAGTAGGAGATCTTAGCGAGCAGTACTTC.